Reported below is one TCR beta chain. This clonotype was recorded many times. Its recognized antigen is unknown. Base qualities are not at hand, and no much larger clone is one base apart. The source of the sample is a study of T-cell memory formation after mild COVID-19 (dated by TCRdb to the early 2020s). Background for the entire study: Most TCR sequence clusters were specific to one of the two donors. Longitudinal TCRalpha and TCRbeta repertoire sequencing tracked T-cell clones expanding and contracting after mild COVID-19 in a couple of donors. The cohort was made up of two young adult volunteers, one female and one male, who were previously healthy. General study outcomes and caveats: SARS-CoV-2 specificity of the second-wave clones peaking on day 37 was not confirmed. The study included only a couple of mild cases, and larger cohorts that include severe cases with pre-infection samples were judged to be necessary. Contracting CD4+ clones appeared mostly in the CM and EM memory subsets, whereas CD8+ clones were enriched in EMRA. Some responding clones were found in pre-infection memory, which suggests that pre-existing cross-reactive memory T cells took part in the SARS-CoV-2 response. Clones that contracted from day 15 to 85 showed balanced CD4/CD8 phenotypes, whereas a second wave of clones that expanded from day 15 to 37 leaned towards CD4+.

TCRdb records Illumina NovaSeq 6000 as the sequencer. TCRalpha and TCRbeta cDNA libraries were built by 5'RACE with constant-segment primers, adding sample barcodes and unique molecular identifiers. Trizol reagent was used to extract RNA from every sample. Libraries were amplified in two PCR steps, with a second sample barcode and Illumina TruSeq adapters added in the second step. Sequencing of the libraries was done on an Illumina NovaSeq, producing 2 x 150 bp paired-end reads. The source study handled its data this way. Demultiplexing of reads and collapsing into UMI-guided consensus sequences were performed with migec v1.2.7. Using mixcr v2.1.11, UMI consensuses were aligned to TRA and TRB V and J templates and then assembled into clonotypes. Clonotypes were classified as expanded or contracted when called significant by both edgeR and NoisET, with noise models trained on biological replicates. For edgeR calls, a false discovery rate-adjusted p below 0.01 and a log2 fold-change threshold of 1 were applied. As an exploratory analysis of dynamics, max-normalized trajectories of the 1000 most abundant clonotypes were examined with PCA combined with hierarchical clustering. The CD4 or CD8 phenotype of responding clones was assigned using the separately sequenced CD4+ and CD8+ repertoires. TCRdb took the public reads, trimmed them with fastp at Q25, ran MiXCR for clone calling and kept in-frame beta chains. When rows share a CDR3 protein, they turn into one entry using the most common DNA and genes. The V and J calls reflect TCRdb's pipeline rather than the authors' work. The sample has roughly 89,000 distinct CDR3 sequences on record, around 15% of them singletons. The top ten clones comprise 39% of the sample.

Measured from the cysteine to the phenylalanine, the CDR3 is 14 residues long. The read is trimmed to its CDR3 DNA, 42 bases read in frame from base 1. Ends trimmed: V by 7 bases, J by 4 bases; bases unmatched to a gene: 9. Ficoll-Paque density gradient centrifugation was used to isolate PBMCs. The source is a man younger than 30 who had mild COVID-19 (a few samples of this study predate the infection). The sample titles of this study are shuffled in the database, so cell type and time point are left out; the donor was told from shared clones. The sample consisted of PBMCs or a T cell subset sorted from them (not recorded which). The chain joins TRBV12-3 or TRBV12-4 to TRBJ2-7; 8 of the junction bases match TRBD2. The CDR3 protein is CASNQGPGGYEQYF. The nucleotide sequence reads as follows: TGTGCCAGCAACCAAGGGCCGGGAGGGTACGAGCAGTACTTC.